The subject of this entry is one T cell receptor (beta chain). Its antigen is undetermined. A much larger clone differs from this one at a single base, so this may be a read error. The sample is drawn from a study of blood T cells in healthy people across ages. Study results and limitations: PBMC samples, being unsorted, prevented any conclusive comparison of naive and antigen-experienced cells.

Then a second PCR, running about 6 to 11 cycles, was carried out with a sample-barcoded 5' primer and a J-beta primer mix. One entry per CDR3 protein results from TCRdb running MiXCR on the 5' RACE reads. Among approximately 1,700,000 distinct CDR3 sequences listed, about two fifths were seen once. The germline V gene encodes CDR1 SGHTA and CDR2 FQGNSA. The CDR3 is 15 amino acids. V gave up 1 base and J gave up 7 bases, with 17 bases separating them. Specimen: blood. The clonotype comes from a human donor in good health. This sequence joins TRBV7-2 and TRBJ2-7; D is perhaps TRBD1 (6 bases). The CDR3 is CASSLVTGGHNEQYF. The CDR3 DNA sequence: TGTGCCAGCAGCTTAGTGACAGGTGGTCACAATGAGCAGTACTTC.